Detailed here is one T cell receptor beta chain. The data are from a study of blood T cell repertoires in COVID-19. Study-wide context: Acute-phase and convalescent COVID-19 samples originated in the United States, Italy and Spain. PBMCs, B-cell-depleted T cells, or T cells were the source of the cDNA or gDNA that made up the material.

Methods used by the authors: Researchers report that nucleated cell counts were estimated from reference gene primer amplification. TCRdb keeps only in-frame clones here, not all; method: immunoSEQ multiplex PCR. V, J and clone size were drawn from that table, and D and trimming were deduced from the DNA. The sample yields approximately 44,000 clones, about 90% seen once. The CDR3 length is 13 residues. Trimming removed 6 bases at V and 7 bases at J, with 12 bases between. The sample taken for sequencing was peripheral blood. The clonotype was recovered from a woman aged 35 to 49 with acute or convalescent COVID-19. The gene calls are TRBV12-3 or TRBV12-4 and TRBJ2-2, with a weak D call TRBD1 (5 bases). CDR3 amino acids: CASRWGPSGELFF. The CDR3 bases are TGTGCCAGCAGATGGGGCCCCAGCGGGGAGCTGTTTTTT.